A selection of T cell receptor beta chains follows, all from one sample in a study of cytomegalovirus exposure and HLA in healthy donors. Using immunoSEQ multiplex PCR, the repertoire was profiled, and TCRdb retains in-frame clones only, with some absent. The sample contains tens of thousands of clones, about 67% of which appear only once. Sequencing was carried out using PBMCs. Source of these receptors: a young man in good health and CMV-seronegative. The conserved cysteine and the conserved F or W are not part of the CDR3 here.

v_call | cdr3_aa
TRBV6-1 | ASGGAPSSTDTQY
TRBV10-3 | AISESTWGNTIY
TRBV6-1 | ASSRPGGDTDTQY
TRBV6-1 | ASRGETGQPQH
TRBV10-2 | ASSDPNKGAYYNEQF
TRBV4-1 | ASQGLAGGVNTGELF
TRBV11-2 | ASSLGGVWEPLH
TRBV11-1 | ASSFGTGGSEQY
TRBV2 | ASRRDRQVSYEQY
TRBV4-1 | ASSQVDIVSYNEQF
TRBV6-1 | ASSKDRIYEQY
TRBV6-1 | ASSERGGTEAF
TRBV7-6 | ASSSKTGGYGYT
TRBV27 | ASSLRIAGATDTQY
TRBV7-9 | ASSLGVGVSGNTIY
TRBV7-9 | ASSGGLAGAGGETQY
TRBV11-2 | ASSLARGGNYEQY
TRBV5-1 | ASSLDSGIIDEQY
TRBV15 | ATSSRGGSGNTIY
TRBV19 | ASSIDSAGIYEQY
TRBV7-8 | ASSPGLAGTSYEQY
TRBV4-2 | ASSPDPRGYTTDTQY
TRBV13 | ASSLTRSSNTGELF
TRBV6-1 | AISTGLDTDTQY
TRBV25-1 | ASTGGAEGYT
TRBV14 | ASREGLAGGGF
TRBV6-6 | ASSGGQSLRGYT
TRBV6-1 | ASSEIGGDSGYT
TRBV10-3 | AISERDTETQY
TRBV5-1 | ASSTDRGAYGYT
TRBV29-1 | SVTGTSGRWDTQY
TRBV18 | ASSLKTGTEAF
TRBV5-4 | ASSIGQHYGYT
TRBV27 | ASSLRTFSYNEQF
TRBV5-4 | ASSLDTGGLNYNEQF
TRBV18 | ASSPDLLTAGRGNGYT